This is a list of T cell receptor beta chains from one sample in a study of blood T cell repertoires in COVID-19. Here immunoSEQ multiplex PCR was the method, and the copy in TCRdb shows in-frame clones only, minus some. The sample includes a few hundred thousand clones, approximately 88% of them seen just once. The specimen sequenced was peripheral blood. These receptors originate from a woman younger than 45 who had recovered from COVID-19. The CDR3 runs from the conserved cysteine through the conserved F or W. The size of a clone is reported for some rows only, either as once, few or many, or as a class for expanded clones.

size | length | J | V | CDR3
. | 13 | TRBJ1-2 | TRBV5-6 | CASSLRRGFGYTF
. | 16 | TRBJ1-2 | TRBV6-1 | CASSEGPGQGGYGYTF
. | 14 | TRBJ2-1 | TRBV2 | CASGQGYSYNEQFF
once | 16 | TRBJ2-5 | TRBV28 | CASSQGLGTTQETQYF
. | 14 | TRBJ2-5 | TRBV9 | CASSVAARVETQYF
. | 14 | TRBJ2-1 | TRBV4-1 | CASSQDWPNNEQFF
. | 13 | TRBJ2-3 | TRBV11-3 | CASSLGTGTTQYF
. | 18 | TRBJ2-1 | TRBV5-8 | CASSWTIRGSGGTNEQFF
. | 13 | TRBJ1-1 | TRBV18 | CASSPPDRLEAFF
. | 12 | TRBJ2-1 | TRBV29-1 | CSVVVGGQEQFF
. | 14 | TRBJ1-2 | TRBV7-9 | CASRQGQGNYGYTF
. | 14 | TRBJ2-3 | TRBV9 | CASNRAGGADTQYF
. | 13 | TRBJ2-7 | TRBV19 | CASTRQGAGEQYF
. | 14 | TRBJ2-7 | TRBV5-4 | CASSLRDRGDEQYF
. | 15 | TRBJ1-1 | TRBV4-2 | CASSQEFQGGTEAFF
. | 16 | TRBJ2-1 | TRBV7-9 | CASSLYWGPSYNEQFF
. | 13 | TRBJ2-3 | TRBV12-3/TRBV12-4 | CASREPSWDTQYF
. | 15 | TRBJ1-1 | TRBV7-8 | CASSSDRVGNTEAFF
. | 13 | TRBJ1-5 | TRBV2 | CASSDFESQPQHF
once | 15 | TRBJ1-1 | TRBV11-2 | CASSLAGRGFVEAFF
once | 11 | TRBJ2-7 | TRBV4-1 | CASSQGQGWYF
. | 13 | TRBJ2-7 | TRBV5-1 | CASSLDGTYEQYF
few | 16 | TRBJ1-1 | TRBV6-1 | CASSVHDRGLNTEAFF
. | 17 | TRBJ2-3 | TRBV9 | CASSAGLAGGLTDTQYF
. | 15 | TRBJ1-5 | TRBV28 | CASSPGQGSNQPQHF
. | 15 | TRBJ1-1 | TRBV6-5 | CASMRSRTGGYEAFF
. | 14 | TRBJ2-1 | TRBV7-8 | CASSSGQGADEQFF
. | 15 | TRBJ1-2 | TRBV28 | CASSSPGQGMGGYTF
. | 13 | TRBJ2-5 | TRBV29-1 | CSARDRGTETQYF
. | 13 | TRBJ1-2 | TRBV19 | CASSGGQDYGYTF
few | 14 | TRBJ1-3 | TRBV5-1 | CASSLGDNGNTIYF
. | 15 | TRBJ1-2 | TRBV29-1 | CSVEEGGRDTGRYTF
. | 16 | TRBJ1-6 | TRBV6-1 | CASSVLGDRWDSPLHF
once | 13 | TRBJ2-3 | TRBV28 | CASRDSPTDTQYF
. | 15 | TRBJ2-1 | TRBV7-7 | CASSSTGTPYNEQFF
. | 16 | TRBJ1-1 | TRBV7-8 | CASSLVAFLVNTEAFF
. | 13 | TRBJ1-2 | TRBV6-5 | CASSLRDRNGYTF
. | 16 | TRBJ2-2 | TRBV7-9 | CASSPPDRANTGELFF
. | 15 | TRBJ1-2 | TRBV21-1 | CASSKDGPAYYGYTF
. | 13 | TRBJ1-1 | TRBV10-3 | CATRDRPNTEAFF
. | 13 | TRBJ2-3 | TRBV4-2 | CASSQVGADTQYF
. | 14 | TRBJ2-5 | TRBV9 | CASSHSDPGETQYF
. | 19 | TRBJ2-3 | TRBV6-6 | CASSQGQGRRGLNTDTQYF
. | 15 | TRBJ2-1 | TRBV18 | CASSRRTGNFNEQFF